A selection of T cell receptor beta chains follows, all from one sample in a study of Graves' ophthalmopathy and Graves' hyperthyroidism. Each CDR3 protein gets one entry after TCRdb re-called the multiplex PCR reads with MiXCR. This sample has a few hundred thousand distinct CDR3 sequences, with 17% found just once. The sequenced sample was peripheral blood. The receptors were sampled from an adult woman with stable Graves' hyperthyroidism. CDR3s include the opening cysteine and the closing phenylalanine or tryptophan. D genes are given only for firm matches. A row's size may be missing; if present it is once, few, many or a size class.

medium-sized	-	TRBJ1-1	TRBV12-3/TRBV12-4	CASSLFGVEAFF	TGTGCCAGCAGTTTATTCGGGGTCGAAGCTTTCTTT
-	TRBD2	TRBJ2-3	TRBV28	CASTIAGENTDTQYF	TGTGCCAGCACCATAGCGGGAGAGAACACAGATACGCAGTATTTT
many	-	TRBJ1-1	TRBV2	CASSEVYRNTEAFF	TGTGCCAGCAGTGAAGTTTACAGGAACACTGAAGCTTTCTTT
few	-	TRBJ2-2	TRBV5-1	CASSPYEHTGELFF	TGCGCCAGCAGCCCCTATGAACACACCGGGGAGCTGTTTTTT
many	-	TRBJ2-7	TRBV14	CASSPASWPYEQYF	TGTGCCAGCAGCCCAGCATCGTGGCCCTACGAGCAGTACTTC
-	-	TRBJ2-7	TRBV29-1	CSVEERAGGTYEQYF	TGCAGCGTTGAGGAAAGGGCCGGGGGAACCTACGAGCAGTACTTC
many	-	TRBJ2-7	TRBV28	CASSGPGASYEQYF	TGTGCCAGCAGTGGCCCGGGGGCCTCCTACGAGCAGTACTTC
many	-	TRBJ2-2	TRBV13	CASSAPLSGRYPSWNTGELFF	TGTGCCAGCAGCGCTCCTCTGTCGGGACGGTACCCATCCTGGAACACCGGGGAGCTGTTTTTT
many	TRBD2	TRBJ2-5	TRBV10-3	CAIRGTSGKEIGETQYF	TGTGCCATCAGGGGGACTAGCGGGAAAGAGATTGGAGAGACCCAGTACTTC
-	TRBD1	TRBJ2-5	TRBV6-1	CASSGRTGPQETQYF	TGTGCCAGCAGTGGGAGGACAGGGCCTCAAGAGACCCAGTACTTC
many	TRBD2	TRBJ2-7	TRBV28	CASSFLAGGKSSYEQYF	TGTGCCAGCAGTTTCCTAGCGGGAGGGAAGAGCTCCTACGAGCAGTACTTC
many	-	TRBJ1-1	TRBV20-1	CSASRSQGNTEAFF	TGCAGTGCCTCCAGAAGCCAGGGGAACACTGAAGCTTTCTTT
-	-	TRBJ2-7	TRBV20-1	CSARYPGSSYEQYF	TGCAGTGCTAGATATCCGGGATCCTCCTACGAGCAGTACTTC
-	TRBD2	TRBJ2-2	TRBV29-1	CSVRGSTGELFF	TGCAGCGTCCGCGGGAGCACCGGGGAGCTGTTTTTT
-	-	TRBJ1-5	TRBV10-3	CAISADGGNQPQHF	TGTGCCATCAGCGCGGACGGGGGCAATCAGCCCCAGCATTTT
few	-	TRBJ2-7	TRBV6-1	CASSVFDGTYEQYF	TGTGCCAGCAGCGTATTTGACGGAACCTACGAGCAGTACTTC
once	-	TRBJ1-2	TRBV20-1	CSARVGAGSYGYTF	TGCAGTGCTAGAGTGGGGGCAGGGTCCTATGGCTACACCTTC
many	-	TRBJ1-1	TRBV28	CASSRWGTEAFF	TGTGCCAGCAGCAGATGGGGTACTGAAGCTTTCTTT
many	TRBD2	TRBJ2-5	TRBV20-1	CSARLAGDQETQYF	TGCAGTGCCCGACTAGCGGGAGACCAAGAGACCCAGTACTTC
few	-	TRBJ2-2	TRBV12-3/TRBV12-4	CASSLSRELFF	TGTGCCAGCAGTCTCTCTAGAGAGCTGTTTTTT
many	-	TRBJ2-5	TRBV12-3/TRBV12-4	CASRVNSQETQYF	TGTGCCAGTAGGGTGAATAGCCAAGAGACCCAGTACTTC
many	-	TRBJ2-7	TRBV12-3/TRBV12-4	CASSLFSAHYEQYF	TGTGCCAGCAGTTTATTTTCCGCACACTACGAGCAGTACTTC
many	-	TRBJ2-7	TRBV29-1	CSVETGPYEQYF	TGCAGCGTTGAGACGGGGCCTTACGAGCAGTACTTC
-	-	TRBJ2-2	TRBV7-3	CASSLNKATGELFF	TGTGCCAGCAGCTTAAATAAGGCAACCGGGGAGCTGTTTTTT
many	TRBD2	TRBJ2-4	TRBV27	CASSLMASGTGNIQYF	TGTGCCAGCAGTTTAATGGCTAGCGGGACGGGAAACATTCAGTACTTC
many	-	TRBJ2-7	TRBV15	CATSPQASGVVDEQYF	TGTGCCACCAGCCCCCAAGCTAGTGGAGTCGTGGACGAGCAGTACTTC
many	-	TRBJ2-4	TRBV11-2	CASQNISGVLAKNIQYF	TGTGCCTCGCAAAACATCTCGGGGGTCTTAGCCAAAAACATTCAGTACTTC
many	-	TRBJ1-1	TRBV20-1	CSASRTVGNTEAFF	TGCAGTGCCAGCAGGACGGTCGGTAACACTGAAGCTTTCTTT
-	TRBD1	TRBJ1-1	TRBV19	CASRDGQGGTEAFF	TGTGCCAGTAGAGATGGACAGGGTGGAACTGAAGCTTTCTTT
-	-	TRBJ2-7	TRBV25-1	CASSETGTGYEQYF	TGTGCCAGCAGTGAAACAGGGACGGGATACGAGCAGTACTTC
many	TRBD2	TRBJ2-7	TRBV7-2	CASSRVAGAAGEQYF	TGTGCCAGCAGCCGAGTAGCGGGAGCCGCGGGCGAGCAGTACTTC
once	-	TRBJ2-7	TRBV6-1	CAAGPLGSSYEQYF	TGTGCCGCTGGACCCTTGGGGAGCTCCTACGAGCAGTACTTC
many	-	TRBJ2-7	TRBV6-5	CASSTGLRAYEQYF	TGTGCCAGCAGCACGGGACTTAGGGCCTACGAGCAGTACTTC
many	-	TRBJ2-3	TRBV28	CASTLSGGGNQPQYF	TGTGCCAGCACCTTGAGTGGCGGTGGCAATCAGCCCCAGTATTTT
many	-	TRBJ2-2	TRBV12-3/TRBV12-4	CASSLANTGELFF	TGTGCCAGCAGTTTAGCTAACACCGGGGAGCTGTTTTTT
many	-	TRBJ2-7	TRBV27	CASSFSPTSPYEQYF	TGTGCCAGCAGTTTTAGCCCAACGTCGCCCTACGAGCAGTACTTC
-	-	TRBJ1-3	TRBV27	CASRARAGNTIYF	TGTGCCAGCAGGGCCAGGGCTGGAAACACCATATATTTT
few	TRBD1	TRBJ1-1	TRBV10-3	CAISRPSAGQGVGNTEAFF	TGTGCCATCAGCCGCCCGTCGGCGGGACAGGGGGTAGGAAACACTGAAGCTTTCTTT
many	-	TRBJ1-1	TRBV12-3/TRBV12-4	CASSRDGHSEAFF	TGTGCCAGCAGTAGGGACGGACACAGCGAAGCTTTCTTT
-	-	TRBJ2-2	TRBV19	CASSIVGTNTGELFF	TGTGCCAGTAGTATAGTGGGTACGAACACCGGGGAGCTGTTTTTT
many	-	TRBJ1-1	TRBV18	CASSPPGGGGGTEAFF	TGTGCCAGCTCACCACCGGGGGGGGGCGGAGGCACTGAAGCTTTCTTT
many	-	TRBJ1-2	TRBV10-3	CAISESDYGYTF	TGTGCCATCAGTGAGTCAGACTATGGCTACACCTTC
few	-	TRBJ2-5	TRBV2	CASSDSNRGWETQYF	TGTGCCAGCAGTGATTCAAACCGGGGCTGGGAGACCCAGTACTTC
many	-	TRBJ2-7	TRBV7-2	CASSSRTYEQYF	TGTGCCAGCAGCTCCAGGACCTACGAGCAGTACTTC
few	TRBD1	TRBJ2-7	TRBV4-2	CASSRVRGQADHEQYF	TGTGCCAGCAGCCGAGTCAGGGGGCAGGCGGACCACGAGCAGTACTTC
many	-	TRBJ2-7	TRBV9	CASSVGPQVSSYEQYF	TGTGCCAGCAGCGTCGGCCCACAGGTTAGCTCCTACGAGCAGTACTTC
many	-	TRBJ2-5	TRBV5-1	CASRERVQETQYF	TGCGCCAGCAGGGAGCGAGTCCAAGAGACCCAGTACTTC
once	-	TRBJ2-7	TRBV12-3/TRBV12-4	CASSLGPRGYYEQYF	TGTGCCAGCAGTTTGGGCCCTCGGGGGTACTACGAGCAGTACTTC
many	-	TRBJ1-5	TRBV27	CASSLVWADNQPQHF	TGTGCCAGCAGTTTAGTTTGGGCAGACAATCAGCCCCAGCATTTT
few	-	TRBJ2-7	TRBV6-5	CASSYRETESSYEQYF	TGTGCCAGCAGTTACCGAGAGACCGAAAGCTCCTACGAGCAGTACTTC
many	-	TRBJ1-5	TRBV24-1	CATSGGTVSNQPQHF	TGTGCCACCAGCGGCGGGACGGTTAGCAATCAGCCCCAGCATTTT
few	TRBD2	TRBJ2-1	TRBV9	CASSATSGTSEQFF	TGTGCCAGCAGCGCCACTAGCGGGACTAGTGAGCAGTTCTTC
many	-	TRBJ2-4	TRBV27	CASSSRVADIQYF	TGTGCCAGCAGTTCTAGGGTAGCAGACATTCAGTACTTC